The 19 T cell receptor beta chains presented below share a single source sample, sequenced in a study of control samples from healthy donors and cancer patients. Profiled with immunoSEQ multiplex PCR; TCRdb holds only in-frame clones, not every one. In the table there are about 130,000 clones, about 90% of which are singletons. Sequenced sample: blood. The receptor set was obtained from a man between 18 and 29 years old in good health.

The chain has TRBV3-1 (or the pseudogene TRBV3-2) and TRBJ2-7; 7 positions match TRBD2. Germline CDR1 and CDR2: LGHDT and YNNKEL (reference sequence). CDR3 length: 16 amino acids. J was trimmed by 3 bases and V by 0 bases; bases with no gene match: 8. CDR3 sequence (DNA): TGTGCCAGCAGCCAAGAGGGAGCGGGGCGAAACTACGAGCAGTACTTC. This gives the protein CASSQEGAGRNYEQYF.

V usage is TRBV13 and J usage is TRBJ1-1, with D possibly being TRBD1 (5 bases). The germline gives CDR1 PRHDT, CDR2 FYEKMQ (reference sequence). This CDR3 is built from 13 residues. Trimming removed 7 bases from V and 1 base from J, with 10 bases in between. In DNA, the CDR3 is TGTGCCAGCATTCAAACAGGGAACACTGAAGCTTTCTTT. Protein: CASIQTGNTEAFF.

The rearrangement uses TRBV30 and TRBJ1-1; D is perhaps TRBD1 (5 bases). CDR1 and CDR2 from the germline V gene are GTSNPN and SVGIG (reference sequence). Deletions cut 7 bases from V and 1 base from J, with 13 bases between. CDR3 length: 13 amino acids. Here the CDR3 reads CASLARGNTEAFF. CDR3 bases: TGTGCCTCTCTCGCGAGGGGGAACACTGAAGCTTTCTTT.

The rearrangement uses TRBV9 and TRBJ1-2; a weak D match, TRBD1 (5 bases). Germline V lookup: CDR1 SGDLS, CDR2 YYNGEE. V was shortened by 0 bases and J by 4 bases, with 10 bases between the two germline ends. The CDR3 is 14 amino acids. CDR3 sequence reads: CASSVGGDRYGYTF. CDR3 coding DNA: TGTGCCAGCAGCGTAGGAGGGGACCGCTATGGCTACACCTTC.

The gene calls are TRBV15 and TRBJ2-7; 9 bases are a match to TRBD1. The germline CDR1 and CDR2 sequences are LNHNV and YYDKDF (reference sequence). This CDR3 region has 16 residues. Trimming removed 4 bases from V and 4 bases from J; junction bases left unmatched: 11. The CDR3 here is CATSTTGGQGFYEQYF. CDR3 in DNA: TGTGCCACCAGCACCACCGGAGGACAGGGGTTTTACGAGCAGTACTTC.

The chain couples TRBV5-6 to TRBJ2-1, with 7 bases matching TRBD1. The V gene end was trimmed by 2 bases and the J gene end by 7 bases; junction bases not matched to a gene: 3. The CDR3 is made up of 13 amino acids. The germline gives CDR1 SGHDT, CDR2 YYEEEE. The CDR3 region is CASSFDRDNEQFF. The CDR3 DNA sequence: TGTGCCAGCAGCTTCGACAGGGATAATGAGCAGTTCTTC.

The chain is built from TRBV5-1 and TRBJ2-7; the D call may be TRBD1 or TRBD2 (5 bases each). Trimming removed 0 bases at V and 0 bases at J, with 10 bases between. Germline assignment: CDR1 SGHRS and CDR2 YFSETQ. The CDR3 covers 15 residues. The CDR3 here is CASSLAPGTSYEQYF. In DNA form, the CDR3 reads TGCGCCAGCAGCTTGGCCCCCGGGACCTCCTACGAGCAGTACTTC.

The chain has TRBV29-1 and TRBJ2-7; D may be TRBD1 (6 bases). This CDR3 is built from 14 residues. CDR1 and CDR2 from the germline V gene are SQVTM and ANQGSEA. V lost 5 bases and J lost 3, with 17 bases in between. CDR3 nucleotides: TGCAGCGTTCGAACGGACAGTAATCGCTACGAGCAGTACTTC. Translating it yields CSVRTDSNRYEQYF.

V usage is TRBV23-1 and J usage is TRBJ2-5; 7 bases align to TRBD2. TRBV23-1 is assigned to the ORF class and has an uncertain function. Unmatched junction bases numbered 13, after V lost 4 bases and J lost 5 bases. The CDR3 loop spans 16 amino acids. The CDR3 DNA reads TGCGCCAGCAGTCCCCTACCCGGCGGGGGACCTGAGACCCAGTACTTC. It yields the protein CASSPLPGGGPETQYF.

The chain uses TRBV4-3 and TRBJ1-1; D is possibly TRBD1 (6 bases). Deletions cut 0 bases from V and 5 bases from J, with 10 bases between. Looked up from germline, CDR1 is LGHNA and CDR2 is YSLEER. The length of the CDR3 is 14 residues. CDR3 amino acids: CASSQDAGATEAFF. CDR3 DNA: TGCGCCAGCAGCCAAGATGCGGGGGCTACTGAAGCTTTCTTT.

V gene TRBV7-2 combines with J gene TRBJ1-1; a weak D match, TRBD1 (6 bases). The CDR3 has 15 amino acids. CDR1 is SGHTA and CDR2 is FQGNSA in the germline V gene. Trimming shortened V by 3 bases and J by 6 bases, and 17 bases separated the two germline ends. Here the CDR3 DNA reads TGTGCCAGCAGCTTGAGGGACAAATCCTACCCTGAAGCTTTCTTT. It specifies CASSLRDKSYPEAFF.

The chain carries TRBV2 and TRBJ1-2, with D possibly matching TRBD1 (5 bases). V was clipped by 5 bases and J by 6 bases, with 13 bases between them. The CDR3 length is 13 residues. The germline CDR1 and CDR2 sequences are SNHLY and FYNNEI. The CDR3 loop is CASSSTGDDGYTF. The CDR3 DNA sequence: TGTGCCAGCAGTTCGACCGGGGACGATGGCTACACCTTC.

This rearrangement joins TRBV9 to TRBJ1-1, with D perhaps matching TRBD1 (6 bases). Trimming removed 0 bases from V and 3 bases from J, with 21 bases in between. This CDR3 contains 18 residues. Germline V gene sequence: CDR1 SGDLS, CDR2 YYNGEE. CDR3 in amino acids: CASSVVGEGVGRYTEAFF. The CDR3 nucleotides read TGTGCCAGCAGCGTAGTTGGGGAGGGGGTTGGTCGGTACACTGAAGCTTTCTTT.

The chain joins TRBV14 to TRBJ2-7, with D perhaps TRBD2 (5 bases). Germline V lookup: CDR1 SGHDN, CDR2 FVKESK. V lost 6 bases to trimming and J lost 3 bases, with 12 bases between them. The CDR3 has 13 amino acids. The CDR3 DNA follows: TGTGCCAGCAGTCCTTGGACTTACTACGAGCAGTACTTC. Amino acids: CASSPWTYYEQYF.

This clone was detected only once. The junction does not match germline at one end; this may be a read error. This chain joins TRBV7-7 and TRBJ2-3, with 12 bases that match TRBD1. This CDR3 has 16 amino acids. Looked up from germline, CDR1 is SSHAT and CDR2 is FNYEAQ (reference sequence). The CDR3 protein is CASSLGGTGGVDTQYF. The CDR3 DNA sequence: TGTGCTAGCAGCTTAGGGGGGACAGGGGGCGTAGATACGCAGTATTTT.

The chain links TRBV19 to TRBJ1-1, with 10 bases fitting TRBD1. V lost 4 bases to trimming and J lost 6 bases; unmatched junction nucleotides: 5. Germline V lookup: CDR1 LNHDA, CDR2 SQIVND (reference sequence). The CDR3 extends over 14 amino acids. Written as DNA, the CDR3 is TGTGCCAGTAGTAAAGGGACAGGGGATTCTGAAGCTTTCTTT. Translated: CASSKGTGDSEAFF.

The chain has TRBV27 and TRBJ1-2; 7 nucleotides agree with TRBD1. CDR3 length equals 15 residues. CDR1 MNHEY and CDR2 SMNVEV come from the germline V gene (reference sequence). J lost 4 bases, V lost 6 bases, and 11 bases had no gene match. The CDR3 DNA follows: TGTGCCAGCAGGAGTTTAGGGGGCGCAGGCTATGGCTACACCTTC. It codes for CASRSLGGAGYGYTF.

This clone was found a few times. The chain carries TRBV6-5 and TRBJ1-3; perhaps TRBD1 as D (5 bases). The CDR3 contains 12 residues. Germline lookup yields CDR1 MNHEY and CDR2 SVGAGI. V lost 10 bases and J 4 bases, leaving 11 bases between the germline ends. The CDR3: CAIRAYGNTIYF. The CDR3, as DNA: TGTGCCATCAGGGCATACGGAAACACCATATATTTT.

The chain is built from TRBV14 and TRBJ1-3; D gene unclear. The CDR3 is 13 residues long. V was trimmed by 1 base and J by 8 bases, leaving 9 bases between them. Germline V gene data show CDR1 as SGHDN and CDR2 as FVKESK. CDR3 residues: CASSQVEGHTIYF. DNA for the CDR3: TGTGCCAGCAGCCAAGTCGAAGGACACACCATATATTTT.